Below, one TCR beta chain is given with its context. Its antigen is unknown. The CDR3 loop spans 15 amino acids. Germline CDR1 is SGHRS and CDR2 is YFSETQ. Trimming took off 2 bases at V and 0 bases at J, with 12 bases between the two ends. This sample was taken from a study of cytomegalovirus exposure and HLA in healthy donors. Study overall: The early release's HLA-typed donors yielded tens of millions of unique TCRs.

Study-wide points: In vitro checks showed that three CMV-associated chains really do target CMV antigens. Most sequenced TCRs were rare (though some public TCRs occurred in many donors). Evidence from a later analysis indicated that most CMV-associated TCR beta chains looked HLA-restricted.

Vbeta (60) and Jbeta (13) primers were used in the PCR. The table came from immunoSEQ multiplex PCR; TCRdb's copy has only in-frame clones and leaves some out. In total, the table holds fewer than 50,000 clones. The sequence was obtained from a male donor in good health and CMV-seronegative. The sample taken for sequencing was PBMCs. V gene TRBV5-1 combines with J gene TRBJ2-7; the D gene is possibly TRBD2 (5 bases). CDR3 in amino acids: CASSFYGVSSYEQYF. In nucleotides, the CDR3 is TGCGCCAGCAGCTTCTACGGGGTAAGCTCCTACGAGCAGTACTTC.